Presented here are 6 T cell receptor beta chains from one specimen sequenced in a study of shared clonotypes between healthy human individuals (TCRdb year 2020). Libraries came from the immunoSEQ multiplex PCR assay. TCRdb carries this immuneACCESS record with in-frame sequences only. Its versions omit some clonotypes, under half of them owing to an unresolved V gene in the studies checked, with the rest unexplained. The sample table records 1,100,000 or so clones; roughly 74% of these occur just once. Approximately 0.5% of the sample lies in the top ten. Source material: memory CD4+ T cells from PBMCs. The cell subset or site label for this specimen denotes: CD45RA-negative fraction. Receptors were obtained from a man younger than 30 in good health. Some clones in this sample may be carry-over from other donors' samples.

This clone was observed a handful of times. V gene TRBV23-1 combines with J gene TRBJ2-1; no reliable D call. TRBV23-1 counts as an open reading frame of uncertain function. The CDR3 sequence is 14 residues long. V was clipped by 1 base and J by 5 bases, with 9 bases between them. In nucleotides, the CDR3 is TGCGCCAGCAGTCAATGGGCAGCCAACAATGAGCAGTTCTTC. Translation gives CASSQWAANNEQFF.

This clone came up a few times. This sample includes further DNA sequences coding for the same CDR3. J is TRBJ1-4 and V is TRBV28; D gene uncertain. Trimming took 6 bases from V and 5 from J, leaving 4 bases between them. Germline CDR1 and CDR2: MDHEN and SYDVKM. The CDR3 spans 11 residues. CDR3 coding DNA: TGTGCCAGCAGGCTAAATGAAAAACTGTTTTTT. Residues: CASRLNEKLFF. The full variable domain, in which reference TRBV28 and TRBJ1-4 provide the parts outside the CDR3, is DVKVTQSSRYLVKRTGEKVFLECVQDMDHENMFWYRQDPGLGLRLIYFSYDVKMKEKGDIPEGYSVSREKKERFSLILESASTNQTSMYLCASRLNEKLFFGSGTQLSVL.

The V call is TRBV28, the J call TRBJ1-2; no definite D call. Per germline, CDR1 MDHEN and CDR2 SYDVKM. Trimming took 3 bases from V and 5 from J, leaving 16 bases between them. This CDR3 has 15 residues. CDR3 bases: TGTGCCAGCAGTTTCCGGCGGGCAGTTTCTTATGGCTACACCTTC. Amino acids: CASSFRRAVSYGYTF.

The V and J genes are TRBV7-9 and TRBJ2-5, with D perhaps TRBD1 (6 bases). CDR1 SEHNR and CDR2 FQNEAQ come from the germline V gene (reference sequence). This CDR3 has 14 amino acids. V gave up 4 bases and J gave up 8 bases, with 17 bases separating them. This CDR3 is CASSSQTGQVTQYF. The CDR3 bases are TGTGCCAGCAGCTCCCAGACAGGTCAGGTAACCCAGTACTTC.

This chain links TRBV5-4 with TRBJ2-7; TRBD1 is a possible D gene (7 bases). The CDR3 totals 16 residues. V gave up 4 bases and J gave up 3 bases, with 20 bases separating them. Germline values: CDR1 SGHNT, CDR2 YYREEE (reference sequence). The CDR3 loop reads CASSAGGGRGIYEQYF. The CDR3 region has the DNA TGTGCCAGCAGCGCTGGAGGGGGCAGGGGGATCTACGAGCAGTACTTC.

V usage is TRBV5-1 and J usage is TRBJ1-3; D is undetermined. The length of the CDR3 is 17 residues. The ends were cut back, 1 base at V and 4 bases at J, with 18 bases in the middle. CDR1 is SGHRS and CDR2 is YFSETQ in the germline V gene. The DNA for the CDR3 is TGCGCCAGCAGCTTGAGCCCAAGCCCTTCGACGGGAAACACCATATATTTT. The encoded protein is CASSLSPSPSTGNTIYF. The whole variable domain, filled in from reference TRBV5-1 and TRBJ1-3, reads KAGVTQTPRYLIKTRGQQVTLSCSPISGHRSVSWYQQTPGQGLQFLFEYFSETQRNKGNFPGRFSGRQFSNSRSEMNVSTLELGDSALYLCASSLSPSPSTGNTIYFGEGSWLTVV.